The 27 T cell receptor beta chains in this list originate from one sample, sequenced in a study of CD8 T cells in Susac syndrome. Reverse transcription used about 0.5 to 1 ug RNA and random hexamers. TCRdb fed the immunoSEQ multiplex PCR reads into MiXCR, producing one record per CDR3 protein. The sample contains 150,000 to 200,000 distinct CDR3 sequences, approximately 95% of which appear only once. The specimen sequenced was CD8+ T cells from PBMCs. These receptors were collected from a human donor with multiple sclerosis.

The rearrangement uses TRBV20-1 and TRBJ2-1, with TRBD2 matching 12 bases. Germline CDR1 reads DFQATT; CDR2 reads SNEGSKA (reference sequence). The junction had 11 bases not matched to a gene; V was cut back by 8 bases and J by 0 bases. There are 17 residues in the CDR3. The CDR3 reads CSFELAGGSSSYNEQFF. CDR3 in DNA: TGCAGTTTCGAACTAGCGGGAGGCTCGAGCTCCTACAATGAGCAGTTCTTC.

The chain links TRBV23-1 to TRBJ2-2, with 7 bases identical to TRBD2. TRBV23-1 is sorted into the ORF group, with uncertain function. The CDR3 totals 15 residues. V lost 3 bases to trimming and J lost 1 base; unmatched junction nucleotides: 2. The CDR3 spells CASSHTSVNTGELFF. The DNA of the CDR3 is TGCGCCAGCAGTCACACTAGCGTGAACACCGGGGAGCTGTTTTTT.

The chain couples TRBV13 to TRBJ2-2; maybe TRBD2 (5 bases). The CDR3 runs 14 residues. Trimming took 5 bases from V and 4 from J, leaving 11 bases between them. Germline lookup yields CDR1 PRHDT and CDR2 FYEKMQ (reference sequence). The CDR3 loop is CASSPDYFTGELFF. The DNA of the CDR3 is TGTGCCAGCAGCCCAGACTACTTCACCGGGGAGCTGTTTTTT.

The chain is built from TRBV20-1 and TRBJ2-1; 7 bases align to TRBD1. Germline assignment: CDR1 DFQATT and CDR2 SNEGSKA (reference sequence). CDR3 length: 15 residues. J gave up 7 bases and V 1 base, and 10 bases lay outside the gene matches. The chain's CDR3 is CSARGAGTEMNEQFF. Here the CDR3 DNA reads TGCAGTGCTAGAGGGGCCGGGACAGAGATGAATGAGCAGTTCTTC.

The rearrangement joins TRBV27 to TRBJ2-1; D not resolved. This CDR3 spans 13 amino acids. Looked up from germline, CDR1 is MNHEY and CDR2 is SMNVEV (reference sequence). Trimming shortened V by 0 bases and J by 9 bases, and 9 bases separated the two germline ends. The CDR3: CASSLSVSGEQFF. The CDR3 DNA sequence: TGTGCCAGCAGTTTATCAGTGTCGGGTGAGCAGTTCTTC.

This clonotype was picked up one time. V usage is TRBV5-6 and J usage is TRBJ2-1; D call uncertain. V shed 1 base and J shed 8 bases, with 7 bases lying between them. The germline V gene has CDR1 SGHDT and CDR2 YYEEEE. CDR3 length: 12 residues. CDR3 nucleotide sequence: TGTGCCAGCAGCTTGACCCGACATGAGCAGTTCTTC. It yields the protein CASSLTRHEQFF.

V gene TRBV20-1 combines with J gene TRBJ2-5, with 10 bases fitting TRBD1. CDR3 length: 16 amino acids. Germline-derived CDR1 and CDR2 are DFQATT and SNEGSKA (reference sequence). J gave up 5 bases and V 4 bases, and 13 bases lay outside the gene matches. CDR3 amino acids: CSATNRQGANSETQYF. The CDR3 DNA reads as TGCAGTGCTACTAACAGACAGGGGGCGAATAGTGAGACCCAGTACTTC.

The chain carries TRBV11-1 and TRBJ2-7; maybe TRBD2 (5 bases). The length of the CDR3 is 15 residues. CDR1 is SGHAT and CDR2 is FQDESV in the germline V gene (reference sequence). V dropped 1 base and J dropped 3 bases, with 13 bases sitting between them. As DNA, the CDR3 is TGTGCCAGCAGCTTAGTCGGAGGAGTCGGCTACGAGCAGTACTTC. This codes for CASSLVGGVGYEQYF.

The chain joins TRBV13 to TRBJ2-2; TRBD1 aligns across 7 bases. J lost 5 bases, V lost 4 bases, and 7 bases had no gene match. CDR3 length: 15 amino acids. The V gene's germline CDR1 is PRHDT and CDR2 FYEKMQ (reference sequence). CDR3 DNA sequence: TGTGCCAGCAGCTCAGGACAGGAGACTACCGGGGAGCTGTTTTTT. Translation: CASSSGQETTGELFF.

The rearrangement links TRBV7-9 to TRBJ2-3; 8 bases match TRBD2. Unmatched junction bases numbered 5, after V lost 5 bases and J lost 1 base. This CDR3 is 15 amino acids long. From germline, CDR1 is SEHNR and CDR2 FQNEAQ (reference sequence). CDR3 protein: CASSPRGGRTDTQYF. CDR3 coding DNA: TGTGCCAGCAGCCCCCGGGGGGGCCGCACAGATACGCAGTATTTT.

The chain recombines TRBV6-4 with TRBJ2-1; 13 nucleotides match TRBD2. CDR1 is MRHNA, CDR2 SNTAGT, per germline. After removal of 4 bases from V and 7 bases from J, the junction contained 7 bases not matched to a gene. The CDR3 totals 16 residues. Here the CDR3 DNA reads TGTGCCAGCAGTGGGAGACTAGCGGGGGGTAGGAATGAGCAGTTCTTC. Protein product: CASSGRLAGGRNEQFF.

This sequence joins TRBV14 and TRBJ1-5; D unresolved. The ends were cut back, 2 bases at V and 3 bases at J, with 23 bases in the middle. The CDR3 extends over 19 amino acids. Per the germline V gene, CDR1 is SGHDN and CDR2 is FVKESK. The CDR3 sequence is CASSQTPGRAASFNQPQHF. CDR3 nucleotide sequence: TGTGCCAGCAGCCAAACTCCTGGGCGGGCGGCATCCTTCAATCAGCCCCAGCATTTT.

This clonotype was detected only once. The chain recombines TRBV3-1 with TRBJ2-1; TRBD2 matches at 11 bases. J lost 8 bases, V lost 1 base, and 4 bases had no gene match. This CDR3 comprises 15 residues. Per germline, CDR1 LGHDT and CDR2 YNNKEL (reference sequence). This chain's CDR3 is CASSQVAGGLYEQFF. The CDR3 DNA reads TGTGCCAGCAGCCAAGTAGCGGGAGGGCTCTATGAGCAGTTCTTC.

The chain employs TRBV4-1 and TRBJ1-5; 8 bases line up with TRBD1. The germline V gene has CDR1 MGHRA and CDR2 YSYEKL. J was trimmed by 5 bases and V by 3 bases; bases with no gene match: 3. There are 14 residues in the CDR3. CDR3 loop: CASSHVTGDQPQHF. The CDR3 region has the DNA TGCGCCAGCAGCCACGTGACAGGGGATCAGCCCCAGCATTTT.

This clonotype was recorded a few times. This chain connects TRBV28 to TRBJ2-7; the D call may be TRBD1 or TRBD2 (5 bases each). The CDR3 consists of 13 residues. V gave up 5 bases and J gave up 3 bases, with 11 bases separating them. Germline CDR1 reads MDHEN; CDR2 reads SYDVKM. CDR3 sequence: CASSLGTDYEQYF. The CDR3 DNA follows: TGTGCCAGCAGTCTCGGGACGGACTACGAGCAGTACTTC.

This chain joins TRBV21-1 and TRBJ2-7; the table gives TRBD2 as D, unverified against the DNA. TRBV21-1 has pseudogene status. The CDR3 is 17 amino acids. CDR3 sequence: CASSKEQGLAGTYEQYF. The CDR3 DNA follows: TGTGCCAGCAGCAAAGAACAGGGACTAGCGGGCACGTACGAGCAGTACTTC.

The rearrangement links TRBV27 to TRBJ2-3; D is uncertain. CDR3 length: 17 amino acids. Germline loops: CDR1 MNHEY, CDR2 SMNVEV (reference sequence). The V end lost 3 bases, the J end lost 0 bases, and 16 bases lay between the germline ends. CDR3 amino acids: CASSLSTAVSSTDTQYF. The CDR3 DNA is TGTGCCAGCAGTTTGTCCACGGCTGTCTCTAGCACAGATACGCAGTATTTT.

In its sample, this clonotype was seen a few times. The chain has TRBV28 and TRBJ2-1; D ambiguous. Germline CDR1 MDHEN, CDR2 SYDVKM. The CDR3 is 14 amino acids. V gave up 2 bases and J gave up 2 bases, with 7 bases separating them. The CDR3 reads CASSLAGPYNEQFF. CDR3 coding DNA: TGTGCCAGCAGTTTAGCTGGACCCTACAATGAGCAGTTCTTC.

This clonotype was detected only a few times. The chain recombines TRBV29-1 with TRBJ2-2; D not certain. Trimming stripped 6 bases from V and 6 bases from J, with 11 bases between. This CDR3 is built from 12 residues. Germline V lookup: CDR1 SQVTM, CDR2 ANQGSEA. The CDR3 reads CSVTSAAGELFF. In DNA, the CDR3 is TGCAGCGTGACGAGTGCGGCCGGGGAGCTGTTTTTT.

This chain joins TRBV9 and TRBJ2-3; 9 bases match TRBD2. The CDR3 spans 16 residues. J lost 0 bases, V lost 0 bases, and 2 bases had no gene match. Germline V lookup: CDR1 SGDLS, CDR2 YYNGEE. The CDR3 protein is CASSVGGGVSTDTQYF. CDR3 DNA: TGTGCCAGCAGCGTAGGCGGGGGGGTTAGCACAGATACGCAGTATTTT.

The chain links TRBV27 to TRBJ1-5; D not resolved. The V and J ends lost 7 bases and 0 bases respectively, with 13 bases between them. This CDR3 region has 15 residues. Looked up from germline, CDR1 is MNHEY and CDR2 is SMNVEV (reference sequence). The CDR3 reads CASTPGGSSNQPQHF. CDR3 sequence (DNA): TGTGCCAGCACCCCGGGTGGGAGTAGCAATCAGCCCCAGCATTTT.

V is TRBV5-1 and J is TRBJ1-2, with D uncertain. Germline-derived CDR1 and CDR2 are SGHRS and YFSETQ. Trimming shortened V by 4 bases and J by 5 bases, and 15 bases separated the two germline ends. This CDR3 contains 14 residues. CDR3 loop: CASSPLGVLYGYTF. The CDR3 DNA reads TGCGCCAGCAGCCCATTGGGTGTACTATATGGCTACACCTTC.

This sequence joins TRBV7-8 and TRBJ2-7; 10 bases align to TRBD2. V shed 5 bases and J 2 bases; nucleotides not matched to a gene: 6. Germline CDR1 is SGHVS and CDR2 is FQNEAQ. The CDR3 extends over 15 amino acids. Here the CDR3 reads CASSPRGLAPYEQYF. The CDR3 DNA reads TGTGCCAGCAGCCCCCGGGGACTAGCGCCCTACGAGCAGTACTTC.

The V and J genes are TRBV27 and TRBJ2-7, with 7 positions matching TRBD1. In germline, CDR1 is MNHEY, CDR2 SMNVEV (reference sequence). V lost 4 bases and J lost 3; bases outside the gene matches: 3. There are 13 residues in the CDR3. The CDR3 DNA follows: TGTGCCAGCAGTTATGGACAGGACTACGAGCAGTACTTC. Translation gives CASSYGQDYEQYF.

The gene calls are TRBV7-9 and TRBJ2-7; the D is unclear. CDR1 is SEHNR, CDR2 FQNEAQ, per germline (reference sequence). This CDR3 comprises 13 residues. V was pared by 1 base and J by 3 bases, with 7 bases between. The CDR3 loop is CASSLVNHYEQYF. The CDR3 coding sequence is TGTGCCAGCAGCTTAGTTAACCACTACGAGCAGTACTTC.

This clonotype was counted a single time. The chain combines TRBV13 with TRBJ2-1; TRBD2 is a possible D gene (6 bases). V dropped 1 base and J dropped 3 bases, with 13 bases sitting between them. The CDR3 is made up of 16 amino acids. CDR1 is PRHDT and CDR2 is FYEKMQ in the germline V gene (reference sequence). The CDR3 DNA is TGTGCCAGCAGCTTAGTTGTCGGGGGAGGCTACAATGAGCAGTTCTTC. Translating it yields CASSLVVGGGYNEQFF.

Here the CDR3 reads CASSQVVPPVFGYNEQFF. The CDR3 DNA reads TGCGCCAGCAGCCAAGTCGTACCCCCGGTCTTTGGGTACAATGAGCAGTTCTTC. The V call is TRBV4-1, the J call TRBJ2-1; D unresolved. This CDR3 spans 18 amino acids. V shed 1 base and J shed 4 bases, with 20 bases lying between them. Germline CDR1 reads MGHRA; CDR2 reads YSYEKL.